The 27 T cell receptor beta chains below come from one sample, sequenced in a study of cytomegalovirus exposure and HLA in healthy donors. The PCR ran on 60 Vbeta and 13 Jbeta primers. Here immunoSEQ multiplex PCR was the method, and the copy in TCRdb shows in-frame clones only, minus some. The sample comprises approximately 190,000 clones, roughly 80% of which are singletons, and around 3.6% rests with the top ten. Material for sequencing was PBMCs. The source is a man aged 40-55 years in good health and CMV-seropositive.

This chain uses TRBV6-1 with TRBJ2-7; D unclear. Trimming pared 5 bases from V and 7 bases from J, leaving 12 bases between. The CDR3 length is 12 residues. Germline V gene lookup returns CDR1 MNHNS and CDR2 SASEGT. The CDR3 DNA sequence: TGTGCCAGCAGTTCCAACAGTCGGGAGCAGTACTTC. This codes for CASSSNSREQYF.

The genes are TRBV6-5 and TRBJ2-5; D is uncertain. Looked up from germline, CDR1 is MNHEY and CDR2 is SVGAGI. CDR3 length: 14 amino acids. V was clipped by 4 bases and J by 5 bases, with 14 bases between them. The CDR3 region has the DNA TGTGCCAGCAGTTCCGCCCCCTTCGGGGAGACCCAGTACTTC. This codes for CASSSAPFGETQYF.

This chain's CDR3 is CASSSSYEQFF. DNA for the CDR3: TGTGCCAGCAGCTCGTCCTATGAGCAGTTCTTC. V and J are TRBV7-9 and TRBJ2-1; D is unresolved. The CDR3 is 11 residues long. Germline V gene sequence: CDR1 SEHNR, CDR2 FQNEAQ (reference sequence). Trimming took 4 bases from V and 8 from J, leaving 6 bases between them.

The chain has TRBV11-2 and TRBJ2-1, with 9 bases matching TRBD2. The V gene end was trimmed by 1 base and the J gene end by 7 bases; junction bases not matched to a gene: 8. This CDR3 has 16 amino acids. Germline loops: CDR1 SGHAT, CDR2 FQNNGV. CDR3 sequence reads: CASSLVRGRAGNEQFF. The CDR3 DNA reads TGTGCCAGCAGCTTAGTTCGCGGGAGGGCGGGGAATGAGCAGTTCTTC.

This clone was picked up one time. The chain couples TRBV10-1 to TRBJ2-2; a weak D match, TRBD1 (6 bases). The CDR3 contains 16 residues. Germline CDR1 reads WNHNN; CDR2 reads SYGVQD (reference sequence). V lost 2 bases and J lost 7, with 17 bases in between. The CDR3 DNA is TGCGCCAGCAGTGAGGGGGTAGGACCAGGGGTCGGGGAGCTGTTTTTT. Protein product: CASSEGVGPGVGELFF.

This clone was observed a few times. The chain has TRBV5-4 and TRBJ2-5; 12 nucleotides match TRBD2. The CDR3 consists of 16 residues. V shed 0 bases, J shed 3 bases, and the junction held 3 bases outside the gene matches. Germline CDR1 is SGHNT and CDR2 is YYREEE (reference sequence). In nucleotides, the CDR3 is TGTGCCAGCAGCTTGGAGACTAGCGGGAGAGAAGAGACCCAGTACTTC. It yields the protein CASSLETSGREETQYF.

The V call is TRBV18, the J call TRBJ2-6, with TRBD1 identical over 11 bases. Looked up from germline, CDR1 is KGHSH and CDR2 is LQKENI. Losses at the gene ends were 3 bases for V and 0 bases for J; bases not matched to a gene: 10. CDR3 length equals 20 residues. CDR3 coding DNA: TGTGCCAGCTCACCTCCCCCGGGACAGGGGGACCTCTCTGGGGCCAACGTCCTGACTTTC. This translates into CASSPPPGQGDLSGANVLTF.

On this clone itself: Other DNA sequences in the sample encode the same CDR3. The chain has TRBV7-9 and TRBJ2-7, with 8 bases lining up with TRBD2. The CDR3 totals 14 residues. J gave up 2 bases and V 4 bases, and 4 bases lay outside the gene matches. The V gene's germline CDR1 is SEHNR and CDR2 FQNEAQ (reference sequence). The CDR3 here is CASSSGGGTYEQYF. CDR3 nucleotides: TGTGCCAGCAGCTCGGGGGGGGGCACCTACGAGCAGTACTTC. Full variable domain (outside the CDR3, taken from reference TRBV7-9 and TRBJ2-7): DTGVSQNPRHKITKRGQNVTFRCDPISEHNRLYWYRQTLGQGPEFLTYFQNEAQLEKSRLLSDRFSAERPKGSFSTLEIQRTEQGDSAMYLCASSSGGGTYEQYFGPGTRLTVT.

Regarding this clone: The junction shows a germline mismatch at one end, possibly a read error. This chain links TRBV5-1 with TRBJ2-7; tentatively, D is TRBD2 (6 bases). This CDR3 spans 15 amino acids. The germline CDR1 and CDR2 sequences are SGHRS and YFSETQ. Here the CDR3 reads CASSLVRLAIYEQYF. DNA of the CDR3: TGTGCCAGCAGCTTGGTTCGCCTAGCGATCTACGAGCAGTACTTC.

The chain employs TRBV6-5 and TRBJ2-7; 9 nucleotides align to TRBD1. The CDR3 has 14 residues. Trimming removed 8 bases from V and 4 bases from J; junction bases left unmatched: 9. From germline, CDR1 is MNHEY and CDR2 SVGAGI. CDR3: CASAVQQGAYEQYF. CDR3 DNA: TGTGCCAGCGCTGTACAACAGGGGGCGTACGAGCAGTACTTC.

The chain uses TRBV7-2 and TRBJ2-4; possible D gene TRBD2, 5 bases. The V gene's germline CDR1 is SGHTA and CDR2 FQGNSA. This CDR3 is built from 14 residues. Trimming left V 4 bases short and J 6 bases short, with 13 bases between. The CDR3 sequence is CASSSDGKTNIQYF. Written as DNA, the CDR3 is TGTGCCAGCAGCTCGGACGGGAAAACAAACATTCAGTACTTC. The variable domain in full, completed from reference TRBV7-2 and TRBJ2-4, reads GAGVSQSPSNKVTEKGKDVELRCDPISGHTALYWYRQSLGQGLEFLIYFQGNSAPDKSGLPSDRFSAERTGGSVSTLTIQRTQQEDSAVYLCASSSDGKTNIQYFGAGTRLSVL.

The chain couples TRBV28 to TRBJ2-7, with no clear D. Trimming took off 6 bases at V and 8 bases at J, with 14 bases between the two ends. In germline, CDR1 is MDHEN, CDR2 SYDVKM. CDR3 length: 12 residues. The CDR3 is CASRPSLGKQYF. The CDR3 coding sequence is TGTGCCAGCAGGCCCTCTCTTGGCAAGCAGTACTTC.

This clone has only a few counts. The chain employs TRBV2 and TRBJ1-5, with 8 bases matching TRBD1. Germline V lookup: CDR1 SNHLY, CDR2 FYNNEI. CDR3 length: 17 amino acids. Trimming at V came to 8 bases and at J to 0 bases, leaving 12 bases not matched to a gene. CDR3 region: CASGVGQGLYSNQPQHF. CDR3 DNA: TGTGCCAGCGGAGTCGGACAGGGATTATATAGCAATCAGCCCCAGCATTTT.

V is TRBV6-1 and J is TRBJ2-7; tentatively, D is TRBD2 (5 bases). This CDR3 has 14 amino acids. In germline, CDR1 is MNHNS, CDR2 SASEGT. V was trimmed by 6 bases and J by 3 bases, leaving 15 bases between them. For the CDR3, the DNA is TGTGCCAGCAGAAAAGGGAGTAATATCTACGAGCAGTACTTC. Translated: CASRKGSNIYEQYF.

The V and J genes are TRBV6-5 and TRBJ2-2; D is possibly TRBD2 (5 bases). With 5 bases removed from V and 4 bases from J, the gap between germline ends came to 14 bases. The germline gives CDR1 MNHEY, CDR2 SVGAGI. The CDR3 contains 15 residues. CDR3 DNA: TGTGCCAGCAGTAGGCGGGCTCTACTCACCGGGGAGCTGTTTTTT. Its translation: CASSRRALLTGELFF.

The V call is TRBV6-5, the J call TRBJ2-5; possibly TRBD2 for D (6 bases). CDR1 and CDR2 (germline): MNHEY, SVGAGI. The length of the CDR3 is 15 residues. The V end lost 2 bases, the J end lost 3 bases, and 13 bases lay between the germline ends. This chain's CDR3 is CASSYDGGKEETQYF. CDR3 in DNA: TGTGCCAGCAGTTACGACGGAGGGAAGGAAGAGACCCAGTACTTC.

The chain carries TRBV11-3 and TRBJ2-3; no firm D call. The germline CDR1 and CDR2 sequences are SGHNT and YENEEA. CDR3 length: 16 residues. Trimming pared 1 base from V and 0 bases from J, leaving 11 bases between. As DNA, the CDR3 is TGTGCCAGCAGCTTAGGCAGATCCGATAGCACAGATACGCAGTATTTT. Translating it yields CASSLGRSDSTDTQYF. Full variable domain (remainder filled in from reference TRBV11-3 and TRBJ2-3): EAGVVQSPRYKIIEKKQPVAFWCNPISGHNTLYWYLQNLGQGPELLIRYENEEAVDDSQLPKDRFSAERLKGVDSTLKIQPAELGDSAVYLCASSLGRSDSTDTQYFGPGTRLTVL.

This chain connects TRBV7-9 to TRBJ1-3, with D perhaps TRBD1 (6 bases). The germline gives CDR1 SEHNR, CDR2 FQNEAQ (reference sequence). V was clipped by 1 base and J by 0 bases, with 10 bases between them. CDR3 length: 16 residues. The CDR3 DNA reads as TGTGCCAGCAGCTTAGACAGGGCCGTCTCTGGAAACACCATATATTTT. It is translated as CASSLDRAVSGNTIYF.

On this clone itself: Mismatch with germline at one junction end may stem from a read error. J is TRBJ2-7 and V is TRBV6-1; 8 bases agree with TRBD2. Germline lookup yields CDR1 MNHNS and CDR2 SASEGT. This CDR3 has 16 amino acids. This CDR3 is CAISESHKSGSYEQYF. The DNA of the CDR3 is TGTGCCATCAGTGAGTCCCACAAGAGCGGGAGCTACGAGCAGTACTTC.

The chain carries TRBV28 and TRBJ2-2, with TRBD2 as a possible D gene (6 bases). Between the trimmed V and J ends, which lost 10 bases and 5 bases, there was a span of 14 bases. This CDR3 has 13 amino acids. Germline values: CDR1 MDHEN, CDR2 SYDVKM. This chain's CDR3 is CATRAGSTGELFF. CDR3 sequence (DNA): TGTGCCACCAGAGCGGGTTCAACCGGGGAGCTGTTTTTT.

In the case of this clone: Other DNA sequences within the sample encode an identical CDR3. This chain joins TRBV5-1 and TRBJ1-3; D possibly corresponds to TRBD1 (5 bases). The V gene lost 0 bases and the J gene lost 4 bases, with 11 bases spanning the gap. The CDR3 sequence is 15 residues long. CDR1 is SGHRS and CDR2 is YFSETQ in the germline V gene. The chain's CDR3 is CASSLEQGSGNTIYF. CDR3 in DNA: TGCGCCAGCAGCTTGGAGCAGGGCTCAGGAAACACCATATATTTT.

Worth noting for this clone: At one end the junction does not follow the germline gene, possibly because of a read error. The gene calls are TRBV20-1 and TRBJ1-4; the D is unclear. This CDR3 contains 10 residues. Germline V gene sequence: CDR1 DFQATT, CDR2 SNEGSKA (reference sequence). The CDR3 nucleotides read TGCAGTGCTGATGGATGGGCCCCGATTTTT. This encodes CSADGWAPIF.

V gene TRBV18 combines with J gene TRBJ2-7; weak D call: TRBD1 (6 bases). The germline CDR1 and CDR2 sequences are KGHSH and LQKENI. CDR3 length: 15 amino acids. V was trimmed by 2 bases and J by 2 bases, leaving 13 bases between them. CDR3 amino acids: CASSPIGGTPYEQYF. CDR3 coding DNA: TGTGCCAGCTCACCAATTGGGGGCACCCCCTACGAGCAGTACTTC.

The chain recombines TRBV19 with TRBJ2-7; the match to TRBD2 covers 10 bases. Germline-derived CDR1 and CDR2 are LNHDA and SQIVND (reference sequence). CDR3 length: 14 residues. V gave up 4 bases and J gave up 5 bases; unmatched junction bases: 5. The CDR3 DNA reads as TGTGCCAGTAGTAAGATCGGGACTAGCGACGAGCAGTACTTC. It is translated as CASSKIGTSDEQYF.

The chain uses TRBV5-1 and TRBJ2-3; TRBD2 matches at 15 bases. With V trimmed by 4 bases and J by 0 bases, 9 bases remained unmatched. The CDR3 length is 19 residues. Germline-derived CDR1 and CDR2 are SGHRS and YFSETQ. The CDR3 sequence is CASSTGTSGGSLSTDTQYF. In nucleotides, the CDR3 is TGCGCCAGCAGCACGGGGACTAGCGGGGGGTCCTTGAGCACAGATACGCAGTATTTT. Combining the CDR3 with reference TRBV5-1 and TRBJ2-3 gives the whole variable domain KAGVTQTPRYLIKTRGQQVTLSCSPISGHRSVSWYQQTPGQGLQFLFEYFSETQRNKGNFPGRFSGRQFSNSRSEMNVSTLELGDSALYLCASSTGTSGGSLSTDTQYFGPGTRLTVL.

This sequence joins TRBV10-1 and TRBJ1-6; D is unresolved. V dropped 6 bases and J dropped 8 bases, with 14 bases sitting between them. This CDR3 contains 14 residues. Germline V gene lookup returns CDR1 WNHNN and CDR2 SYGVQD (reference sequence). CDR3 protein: CASSEDRRDSPLHF. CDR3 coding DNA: TGCGCCAGCAGCGAGGACCGGCGGGATTCACCCCTCCACTTT.

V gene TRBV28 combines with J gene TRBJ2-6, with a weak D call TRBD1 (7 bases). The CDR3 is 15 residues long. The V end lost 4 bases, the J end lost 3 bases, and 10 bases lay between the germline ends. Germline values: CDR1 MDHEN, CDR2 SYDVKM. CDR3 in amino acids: CASSSGGSGANVLTF. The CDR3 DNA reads TGTGCCAGCAGTTCAGGGGGGAGTGGGGCCAACGTCCTGACTTTC.